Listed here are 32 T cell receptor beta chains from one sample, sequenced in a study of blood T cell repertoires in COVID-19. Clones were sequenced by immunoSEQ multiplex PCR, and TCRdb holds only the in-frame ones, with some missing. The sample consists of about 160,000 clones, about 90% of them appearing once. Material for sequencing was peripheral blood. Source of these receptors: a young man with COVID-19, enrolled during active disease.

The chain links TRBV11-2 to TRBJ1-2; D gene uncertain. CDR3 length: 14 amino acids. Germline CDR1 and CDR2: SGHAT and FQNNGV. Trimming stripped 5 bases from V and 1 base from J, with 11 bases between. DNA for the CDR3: TGTGCCAGCAGCCCTAGTATTAATAACTATGGCTACACCTTC. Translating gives CASSPSINNYGYTF.

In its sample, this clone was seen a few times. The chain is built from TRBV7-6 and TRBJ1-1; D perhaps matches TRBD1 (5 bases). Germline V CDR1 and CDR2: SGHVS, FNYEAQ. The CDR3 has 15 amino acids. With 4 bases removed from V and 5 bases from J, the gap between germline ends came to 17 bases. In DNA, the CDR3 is TGTGCCAGCAGCTCTGGGCCAGGGCCTCATACTGAAGCTTTCTTT. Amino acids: CASSSGPGPHTEAFF.

CDR3 sequence: CASSFGQGHGYTF. As DNA, the CDR3 is TGCGCCAGCAGCTTCGGACAGGGGCATGGCTACACCTTC. The V gene is TRBV5-1, the J gene TRBJ1-2; 9 bases are a match to TRBD1. The germline gives CDR1 SGHRS, CDR2 YFSETQ. The trim removed 2 bases at V and 6 bases at J, leaving 2 bases unmatched. This CDR3 region has 13 residues.

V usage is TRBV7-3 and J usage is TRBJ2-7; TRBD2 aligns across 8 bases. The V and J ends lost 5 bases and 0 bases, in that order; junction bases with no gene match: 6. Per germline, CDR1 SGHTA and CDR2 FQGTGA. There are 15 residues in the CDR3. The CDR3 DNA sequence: TGTGCCAGCAGCCCGAGCGGGGGACTCTCCTACGAGCAGTACTTC. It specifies CASSPSGGLSYEQYF.

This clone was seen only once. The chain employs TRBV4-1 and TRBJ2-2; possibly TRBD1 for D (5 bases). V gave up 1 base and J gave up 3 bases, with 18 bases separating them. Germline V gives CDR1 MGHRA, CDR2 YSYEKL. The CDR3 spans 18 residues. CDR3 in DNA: TGCGCCAGCAGCCAAGCTCTCGTCCAGGGATTATACACCGGGGAGCTGTTTTTT. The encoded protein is CASSQALVQGLYTGELFF.

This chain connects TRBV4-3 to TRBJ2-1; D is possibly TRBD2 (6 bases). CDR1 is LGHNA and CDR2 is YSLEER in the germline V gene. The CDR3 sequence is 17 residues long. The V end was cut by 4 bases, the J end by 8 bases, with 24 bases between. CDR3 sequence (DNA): TGCGCCAGCAGCCCAGTATCTGGGCGGGGTCTTAACCATGAGCAGTTCTTC. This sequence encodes CASSPVSGRGLNHEQFF.

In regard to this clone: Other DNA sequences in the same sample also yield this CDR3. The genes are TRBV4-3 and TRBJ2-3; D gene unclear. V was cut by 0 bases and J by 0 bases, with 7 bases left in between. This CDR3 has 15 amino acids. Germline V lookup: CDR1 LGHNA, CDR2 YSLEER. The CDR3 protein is CASSQDRRSTDTQYF. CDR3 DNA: TGCGCCAGCAGCCAAGATAGGCGGAGCACAGATACGCAGTATTTT.

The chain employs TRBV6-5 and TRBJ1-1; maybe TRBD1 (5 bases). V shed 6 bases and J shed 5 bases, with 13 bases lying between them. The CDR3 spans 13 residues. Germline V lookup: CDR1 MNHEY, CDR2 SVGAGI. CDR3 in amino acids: CASSPGGGTEAFF. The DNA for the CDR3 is TGTGCCAGCAGCCCCGGGGGAGGGACTGAAGCTTTCTTT.

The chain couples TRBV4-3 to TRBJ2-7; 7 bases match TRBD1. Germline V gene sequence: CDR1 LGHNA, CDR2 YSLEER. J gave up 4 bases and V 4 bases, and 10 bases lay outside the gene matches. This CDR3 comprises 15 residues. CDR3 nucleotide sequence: TGCGCCAGCAGCCCGACTGAGGGGGCGCGATACGAGCAGTACTTC. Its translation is CASSPTEGARYEQYF.

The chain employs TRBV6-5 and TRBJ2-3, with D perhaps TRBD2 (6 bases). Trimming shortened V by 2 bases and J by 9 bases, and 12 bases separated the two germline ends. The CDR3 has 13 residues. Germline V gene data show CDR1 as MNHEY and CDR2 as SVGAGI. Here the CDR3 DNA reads TGTGCCAGCAGTTACCGGGGCGGGATAACGCAGTATTTT. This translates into CASSYRGGITQYF.

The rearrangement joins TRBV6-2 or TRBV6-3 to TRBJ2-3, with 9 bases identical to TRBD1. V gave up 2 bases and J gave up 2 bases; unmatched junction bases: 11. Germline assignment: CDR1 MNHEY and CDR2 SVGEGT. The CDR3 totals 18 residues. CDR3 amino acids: CASSYPGWRQGDTDTQYF. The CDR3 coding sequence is TGTGCCAGCAGTTACCCCGGCTGGCGACAGGGGGACACAGATACGCAGTATTTT.

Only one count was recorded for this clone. This chain's CDR3 is CASSLGLAGVGDTQYF. CDR3 DNA: TGTGCCAGCAGCCTGGGACTAGCGGGGGTTGGAGATACGCAGTATTTT. V is TRBV7-2 and J is TRBJ2-3; 14 nucleotides line up with TRBD2. V trimming: 5 bases; J trimming: 5 bases; junction bases outside the gene matches: 6. CDR1 is SGHTA and CDR2 is FQGNSA in the germline V gene. CDR3 length: 16 amino acids.

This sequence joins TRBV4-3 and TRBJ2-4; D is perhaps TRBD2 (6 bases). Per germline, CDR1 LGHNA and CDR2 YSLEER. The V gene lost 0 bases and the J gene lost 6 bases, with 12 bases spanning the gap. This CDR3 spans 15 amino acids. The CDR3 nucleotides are TGCGCCAGCAGCCAAGATAACGGGAGCCCAAACATTCAGTACTTC. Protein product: CASSQDNGSPNIQYF.

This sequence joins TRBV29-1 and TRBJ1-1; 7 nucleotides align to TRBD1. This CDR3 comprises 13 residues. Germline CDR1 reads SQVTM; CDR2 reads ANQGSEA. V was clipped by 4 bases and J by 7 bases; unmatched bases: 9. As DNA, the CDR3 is TGCAGCGTTGTGGGCACCTGGGACAGTGAAGCTTTCTTT. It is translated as CSVVGTWDSEAFF.

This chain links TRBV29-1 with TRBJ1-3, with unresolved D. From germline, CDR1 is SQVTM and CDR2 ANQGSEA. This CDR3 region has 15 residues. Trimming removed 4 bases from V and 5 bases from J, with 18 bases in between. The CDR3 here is CSVVPLVGGRNTIYF. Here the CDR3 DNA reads TGCAGCGTTGTCCCCCTTGTCGGAGGGAGAAACACCATATATTTT.

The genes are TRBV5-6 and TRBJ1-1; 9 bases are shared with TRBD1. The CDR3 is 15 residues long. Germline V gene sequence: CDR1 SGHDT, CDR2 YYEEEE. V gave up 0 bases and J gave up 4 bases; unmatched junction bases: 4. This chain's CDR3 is CASSLVPTGGTEAFF. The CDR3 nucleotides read TGTGCCAGCAGCTTGGTACCGACAGGGGGCACTGAAGCTTTCTTT.

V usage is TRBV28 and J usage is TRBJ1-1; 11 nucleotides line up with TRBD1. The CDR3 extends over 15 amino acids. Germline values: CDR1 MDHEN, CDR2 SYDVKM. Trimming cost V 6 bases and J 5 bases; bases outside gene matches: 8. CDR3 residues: CASRRTGGARTEAFF. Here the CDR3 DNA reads TGTGCCAGCAGAAGGACAGGGGGCGCAAGGACTGAAGCTTTCTTT.

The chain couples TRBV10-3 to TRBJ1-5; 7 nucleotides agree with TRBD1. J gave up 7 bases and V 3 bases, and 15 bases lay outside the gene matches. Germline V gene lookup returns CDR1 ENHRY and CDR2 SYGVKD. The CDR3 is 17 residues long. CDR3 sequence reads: CAISEGNAAGGHQPQHF. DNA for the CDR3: TGTGCCATCAGTGAAGGAAATGCGGCAGGGGGACACCAGCCCCAGCATTTT.

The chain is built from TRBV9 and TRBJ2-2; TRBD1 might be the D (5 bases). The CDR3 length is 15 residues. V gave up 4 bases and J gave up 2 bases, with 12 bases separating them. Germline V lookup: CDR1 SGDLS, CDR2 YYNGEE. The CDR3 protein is CASSLFQGNTGELFF. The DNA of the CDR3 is TGTGCCAGCAGCCTTTTTCAGGGAAACACCGGGGAGCTGTTTTTT. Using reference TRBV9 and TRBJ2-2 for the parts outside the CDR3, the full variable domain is DSGVTQTPKHLITATGQRVTLRCSPRSGDLSVYWYQQSLDQGLQFLIQYYNGEERAKGNILERFSAQQFPDLHSELNLSSLELGDSALYFCASSLFQGNTGELFFGEGSRLTVL.

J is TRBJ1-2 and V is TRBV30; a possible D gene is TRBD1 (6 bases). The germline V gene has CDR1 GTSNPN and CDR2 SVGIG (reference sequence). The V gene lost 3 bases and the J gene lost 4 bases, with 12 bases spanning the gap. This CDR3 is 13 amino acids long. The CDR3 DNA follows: TGTGCCTGGAGGAGAACAGGGATCTATGGCTACACCTTC. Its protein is CAWRRTGIYGYTF.

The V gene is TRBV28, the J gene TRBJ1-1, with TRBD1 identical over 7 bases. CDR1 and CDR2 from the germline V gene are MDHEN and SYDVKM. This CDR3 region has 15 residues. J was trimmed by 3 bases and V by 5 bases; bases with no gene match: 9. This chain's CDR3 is CASSVGGARDTEAFF. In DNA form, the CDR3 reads TGTGCCAGCAGTGTAGGGGGCGCGAGGGACACTGAAGCTTTCTTT.

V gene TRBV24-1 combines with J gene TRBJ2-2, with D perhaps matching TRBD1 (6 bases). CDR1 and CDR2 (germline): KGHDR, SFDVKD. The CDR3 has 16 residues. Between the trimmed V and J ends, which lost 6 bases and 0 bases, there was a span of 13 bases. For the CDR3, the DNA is TGTGCCACCAGTTCCTGGACAGCAGCGAACACCGGGGAGCTGTTTTTT. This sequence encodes CATSSWTAANTGELFF.

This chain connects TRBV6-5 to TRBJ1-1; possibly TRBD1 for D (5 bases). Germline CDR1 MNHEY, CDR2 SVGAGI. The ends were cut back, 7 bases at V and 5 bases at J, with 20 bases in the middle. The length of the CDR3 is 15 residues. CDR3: CASTPPTGDGTEAFF. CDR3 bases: TGTGCCAGCACCCCCCCCACAGGAGATGGGACTGAAGCTTTCTTT.

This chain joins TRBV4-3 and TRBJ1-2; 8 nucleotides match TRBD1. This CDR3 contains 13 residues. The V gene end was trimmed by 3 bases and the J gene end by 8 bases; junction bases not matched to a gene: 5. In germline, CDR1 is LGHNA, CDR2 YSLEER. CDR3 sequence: CASSHGQGGGYTF. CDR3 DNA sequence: TGCGCCAGCAGCCATGGACAGGGAGGAGGCTACACCTTC.

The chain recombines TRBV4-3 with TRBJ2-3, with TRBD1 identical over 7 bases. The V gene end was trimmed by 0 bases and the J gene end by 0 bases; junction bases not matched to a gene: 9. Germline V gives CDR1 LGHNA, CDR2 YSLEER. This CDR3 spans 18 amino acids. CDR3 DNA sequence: TGCGCCAGCAGCCAAGATCAGCGGACGACAGGGAGCACAGATACGCAGTATTTT. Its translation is CASSQDQRTTGSTDTQYF.

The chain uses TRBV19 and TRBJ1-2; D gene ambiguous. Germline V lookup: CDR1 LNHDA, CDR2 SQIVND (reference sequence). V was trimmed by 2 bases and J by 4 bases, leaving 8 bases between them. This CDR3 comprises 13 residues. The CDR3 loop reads CASSIMSGYGYTF. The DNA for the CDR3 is TGTGCCAGTAGTATAATGAGCGGCTATGGCTACACCTTC.

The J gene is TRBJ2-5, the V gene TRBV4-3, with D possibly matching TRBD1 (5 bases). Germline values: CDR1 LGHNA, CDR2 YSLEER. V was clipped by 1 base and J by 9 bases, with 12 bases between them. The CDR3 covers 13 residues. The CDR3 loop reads CASSQGALGPQYF. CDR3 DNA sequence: TGCGCCAGCAGCCAAGGAGCCTTGGGGCCCCAGTACTTC.

The CDR3 sequence: CASSLGLGTGGWQPQHF. For the CDR3, the DNA is TGTGCCAGCAGCTTAGGGCTCGGGACAGGGGGCTGGCAGCCCCAGCATTTT. The rearrangement joins TRBV7-2 to TRBJ1-5; TRBD1 agrees at 12 bases. The CDR3 runs to 17 residues. V lost 1 base to trimming and J lost 7 bases; unmatched junction nucleotides: 8. The germline V gene has CDR1 SGHTA and CDR2 FQGNSA.

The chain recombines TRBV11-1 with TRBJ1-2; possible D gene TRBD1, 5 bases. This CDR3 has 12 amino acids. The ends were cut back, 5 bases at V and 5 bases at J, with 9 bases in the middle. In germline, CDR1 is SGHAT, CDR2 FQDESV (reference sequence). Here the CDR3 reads CASSQEGYGYTF. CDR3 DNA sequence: TGTGCCAGCAGCCAGGAGGGGTATGGCTACACCTTC.

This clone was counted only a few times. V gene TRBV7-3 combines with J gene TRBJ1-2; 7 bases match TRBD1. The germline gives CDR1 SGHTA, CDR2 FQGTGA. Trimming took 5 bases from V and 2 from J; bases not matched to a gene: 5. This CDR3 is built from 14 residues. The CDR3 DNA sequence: TGTGCCAGCAGCCCATCGACAGGGAACTATGGCTACACCTTC. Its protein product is CASSPSTGNYGYTF.

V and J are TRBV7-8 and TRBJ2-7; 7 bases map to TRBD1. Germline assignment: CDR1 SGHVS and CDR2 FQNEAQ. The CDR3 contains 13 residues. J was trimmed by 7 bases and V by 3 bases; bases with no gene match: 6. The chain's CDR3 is CASSFDREYEQYF. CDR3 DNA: TGTGCCAGCAGCTTCGACAGGGAGTATGAGCAGTACTTC.

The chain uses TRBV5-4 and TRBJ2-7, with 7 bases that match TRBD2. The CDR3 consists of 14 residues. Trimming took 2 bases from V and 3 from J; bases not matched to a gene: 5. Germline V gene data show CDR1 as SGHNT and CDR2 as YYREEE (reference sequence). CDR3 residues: CASSFRDYNYEQYF. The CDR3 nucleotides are TGTGCCAGCAGCTTCCGGGACTACAACTACGAGCAGTACTTC.